A selection of T cell receptor beta chains follows, all from one sample in a study of monozygotic twins with inflammatory bowel disease. TCRdb reprocessed the 5' RACE reads, with one entry per CDR3 protein and no DNA. The ten most abundant clones cover about 2.6% of a sample with some 450,000 distinct CDR3 sequences. Specimen: blood. The receptors originated from a human donor with ulcerative colitis or Crohn's disease, or a healthy co-twin of an affected twin (not recorded which). The CDR3 runs from the conserved cysteine through the conserved F or W.

CDR3aa: CASSRRREEKLFF; v_gene: TRBV4-1; j_gene: TRBJ1-4
CDR3aa: CSASNRGHYNEQFF; v_gene: TRBV20-1; j_gene: TRBJ2-1
CDR3aa: CASSLASTRVNEKLFF; v_gene: TRBV7-9; j_gene: TRBJ1-4
CDR3aa: CSVVGRQTQETQYF; v_gene: TRBV29-1; j_gene: TRBJ2-5
CDR3aa: CASSHDRLVGYTF; v_gene: TRBV6-6; j_gene: TRBJ1-2
CDR3aa: CSVGGSVVENKQFF; v_gene: TRBV29-1; j_gene: TRBJ2-1
CDR3aa: CSATTHGGPNQPQHF; v_gene: TRBV20-1; j_gene: TRBJ1-5
CDR3aa: CASSFSTSLRGGGEQYF; v_gene: TRBV5-1; j_gene: TRBJ2-7
CDR3aa: CSARVGERNYGYTF; v_gene: TRBV20-1; j_gene: TRBJ1-2
CDR3aa: CASSQASGTDTQYF; v_gene: TRBV7-6; j_gene: TRBJ2-3
CDR3aa: CSVLGTSTGYEQFF; v_gene: TRBV20-1; j_gene: TRBJ2-1
CDR3aa: CASRQPGQGNTGELFF; v_gene: TRBV7-3; j_gene: TRBJ2-2
CDR3aa: CASSYSAGTTGNTIYF; v_gene: TRBV6-5; j_gene: TRBJ1-3
CDR3aa: CATSRDALMNTEAFF; v_gene: TRBV6-1; j_gene: TRBJ1-1
CDR3aa: CASAETYSYEQYF; v_gene: TRBV6-5; j_gene: TRBJ2-7
CDR3aa: CATSRRDLDEKLFF; v_gene: TRBV15; j_gene: TRBJ1-4
CDR3aa: CASRKQGANEQFF; v_gene: TRBV28; j_gene: TRBJ2-1
CDR3aa: CAISESGSNNEQFF; v_gene: TRBV10-3; j_gene: TRBJ2-1
CDR3aa: CASSVSGGVTEAFF; v_gene: TRBV7-2; j_gene: TRBJ1-1
CDR3aa: CASSLLSGGLNEQFF; v_gene: TRBV7-8; j_gene: TRBJ2-1
CDR3aa: CASSGVPDNEQFF; v_gene: TRBV9; j_gene: TRBJ2-1
CDR3aa: CASSFGSEKETQYF; v_gene: TRBV5-1; j_gene: TRBJ2-5
CDR3aa: CASSPPHRGAKNIQYF; v_gene: TRBV18; j_gene: TRBJ2-4
CDR3aa: CASSFEPPPGYNELFF; v_gene: TRBV5-5; j_gene: TRBJ2-1
CDR3aa: CASSILPTTGSSNQPQHF; v_gene: TRBV19; j_gene: TRBJ1-5
CDR3aa: CAIRQTDSGNTIYF; v_gene: TRBV10-3; j_gene: TRBJ1-3